The clone carrying this TCR beta chain was counted only a few times. Antigen: not known. A library of TCRbeta sequences, prepared with unique molecular identifiers, was generated. Using its own MiXCR run on the PCR reads, TCRdb lists one record per CDR3 protein. The sample comprises just over 950,000 distinct CDR3 sequences, roughly 31% of which are singletons, and 28% rests with the top ten. This sample was included in a study of T-cell reconstitution after alpha-beta-depleted transplantation in children. Study findings and constraints: T cells produced anew were the main source of T-cell counts and diversity one year after transplant.

V was clipped by 8 bases and J by 7 bases; unmatched bases: 19. The CDR3 loop spans 17 amino acids. From germline, CDR1 is WSHSY and CDR2 SAAADI. Material: PBMCs, mostly from graft donor cells, obtained 360 days after TCRalphabeta/CD19-depleted stem cell transplant. The clonotype comes from a boy less than two years old who had a stem cell transplant for SCID, so the T cells may come from the graft donor. This chain links TRBV10-2 with TRBJ2-3; TRBD1 aligns across 9 bases. The CDR3, as DNA: TGCGCCAGCCGGGAGGAGGGACAGGGTGCGTTATGGTATACGCAGTATTTT. It yields the protein CASREEGQGALWYTQYF.